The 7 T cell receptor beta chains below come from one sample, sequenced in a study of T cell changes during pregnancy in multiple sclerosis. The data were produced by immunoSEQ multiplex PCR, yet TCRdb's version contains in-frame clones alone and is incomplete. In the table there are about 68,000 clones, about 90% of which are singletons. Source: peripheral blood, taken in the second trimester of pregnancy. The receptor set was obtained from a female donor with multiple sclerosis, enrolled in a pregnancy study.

CDR3 sequence: CASSYPGSRIYGYTF. CDR3 sequence (DNA): TGTGCCAGCAGCTACCCAGGCAGTAGGATTTATGGCTACACCTTC. The V call is TRBV5-6, the J call TRBJ1-2; D unresolved. CDR1 SGHDT and CDR2 YYEEEE come from the germline V gene. Trimming took off 3 bases at V and 5 bases at J, with 17 bases between the two ends. CDR3 length: 15 amino acids.

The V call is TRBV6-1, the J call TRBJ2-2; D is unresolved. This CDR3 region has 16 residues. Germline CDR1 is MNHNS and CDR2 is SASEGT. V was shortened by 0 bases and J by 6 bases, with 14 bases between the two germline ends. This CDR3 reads CASSEAWWKQAGELFF. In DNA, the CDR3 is TGTGCCAGCAGTGAAGCGTGGTGGAAGCAGGCCGGGGAGCTGTTTTTT.

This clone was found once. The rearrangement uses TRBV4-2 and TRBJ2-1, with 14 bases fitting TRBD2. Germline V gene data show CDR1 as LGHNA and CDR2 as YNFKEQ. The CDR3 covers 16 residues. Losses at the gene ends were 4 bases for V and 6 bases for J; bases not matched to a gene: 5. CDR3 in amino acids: CASSPGTSGGLNEQFF. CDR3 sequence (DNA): TGTGCCAGCAGCCCCGGGACTAGCGGGGGCCTCAATGAGCAGTTCTTC.

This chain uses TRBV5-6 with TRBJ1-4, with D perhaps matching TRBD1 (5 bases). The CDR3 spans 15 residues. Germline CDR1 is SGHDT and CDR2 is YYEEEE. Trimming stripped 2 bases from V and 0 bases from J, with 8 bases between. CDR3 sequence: CASSFPGSTNEKLFF. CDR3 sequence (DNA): TGTGCCAGCAGCTTCCCAGGGTCAACTAATGAAAAACTGTTTTTT.

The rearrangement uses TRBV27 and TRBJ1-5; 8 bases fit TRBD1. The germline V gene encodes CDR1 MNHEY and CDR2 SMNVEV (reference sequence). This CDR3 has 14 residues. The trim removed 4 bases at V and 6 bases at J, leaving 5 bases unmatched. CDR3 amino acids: CASSYRGKGQPQHF. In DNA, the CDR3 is TGTGCCAGCAGTTACAGGGGGAAGGGTCAGCCCCAGCATTTT.

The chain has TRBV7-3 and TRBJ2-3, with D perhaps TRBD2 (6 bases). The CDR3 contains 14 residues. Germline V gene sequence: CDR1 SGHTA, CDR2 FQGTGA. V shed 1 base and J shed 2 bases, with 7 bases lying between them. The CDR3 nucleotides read TGTGCCAGCAGCTTAAGCGGGAACACAGATACGCAGTATTTT. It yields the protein CASSLSGNTDTQYF.

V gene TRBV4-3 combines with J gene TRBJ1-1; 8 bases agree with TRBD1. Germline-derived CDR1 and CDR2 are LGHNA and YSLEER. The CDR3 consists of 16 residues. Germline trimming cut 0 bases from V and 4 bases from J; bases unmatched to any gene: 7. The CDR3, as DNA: TGCGCCAGCAGCCAAGATTTCGTGACAGGGGCCACTGAAGCTTTCTTT. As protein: CASSQDFVTGATEAFF.